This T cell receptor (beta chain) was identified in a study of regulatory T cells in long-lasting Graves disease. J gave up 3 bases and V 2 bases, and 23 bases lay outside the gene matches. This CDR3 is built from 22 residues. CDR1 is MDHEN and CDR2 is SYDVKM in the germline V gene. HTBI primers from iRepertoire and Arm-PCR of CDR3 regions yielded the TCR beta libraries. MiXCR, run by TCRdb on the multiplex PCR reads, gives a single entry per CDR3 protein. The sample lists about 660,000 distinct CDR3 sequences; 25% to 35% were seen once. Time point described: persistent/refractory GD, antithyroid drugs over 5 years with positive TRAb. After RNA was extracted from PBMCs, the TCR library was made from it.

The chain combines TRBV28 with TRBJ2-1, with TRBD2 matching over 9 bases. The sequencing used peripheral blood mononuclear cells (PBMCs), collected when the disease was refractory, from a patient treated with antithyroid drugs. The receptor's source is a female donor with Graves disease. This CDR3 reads CASSLTRALASGTFSLYNEQFF. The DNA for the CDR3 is TGTGCCAGCAGTTTAACCCGAGCCTTGGCTAGCGGGACTTTCTCTCTCTACAATGAGCAGTTCTTC.